Sequencing of this T cell receptor beta chain was carried out in a study of cytomegalovirus exposure and HLA in healthy donors. Study-wide points: Donor immune exposure was known only as CMV serostatus. In a later analysis, the majority of CMV-associated beta chains seemingly showed HLA restriction. Earlier analysis yielded a pattern in which most TCR beta V segments were productive about 90% or about 30% of the time.

Amplification used 60 Vbeta primers and 13 Jbeta primers. Per the study methods: As a later analysis found, there were 70 million to 90 million unique TCR beta chains, of which some 10 million were shared. Here immunoSEQ multiplex PCR was the method, and the copy in TCRdb shows in-frame clones only, minus some. V, J and clone size reflect that table, while D and trimming were determined from the DNA. The table has approximately 200,000 clones, roughly four fifths seen once; the top ten hold 3% to 4%. The CDR3 totals 15 residues. In germline, CDR1 is MGHRA, CDR2 YSYEKL. Trimming removed 6 bases from V and 5 bases from J; junction bases left unmatched: 9. Of note for this clone: Its antigen remains unknown.

The sequenced material came from PBMCs. This sequence was found in a woman aged 25 to 39 in good health and CMV-seropositive. The gene calls are TRBV4-1 and TRBJ2-7; 11 bases map to TRBD2. The CDR3 loop reads CASSSPSGRSHEQYF. Written as DNA, the CDR3 is TGCGCCAGCAGTTCCCCTAGCGGGAGGTCACACGAGCAGTACTTC.